What follows are 18 T cell receptor beta chains derived from one specimen sequenced in a study of T cells in Graves' hyperthyroidism and ophthalmopathy. TCR beta CDR3 regions were amplified from RNA. TCR CDR3 regions were first amplified by RT-PCR with HTBI primers. TCRdb re-derived calls from the multiplex PCR reads in MiXCR, one entry per CDR3 protein. The table shows 350,000 to 500,000 distinct CDR3 sequences, with approximately 15% occurring only once. Sequencing was carried out using blood. These receptors were obtained from a young woman with Graves' hyperthyroidism.

This clonotype was seen a handful of times. The chain has TRBV19 and TRBJ2-1; 12 bases are shared with TRBD2. This CDR3 spans 16 amino acids. CDR1 and CDR2 from the germline V gene are LNHDA and SQIVND (reference sequence). The trim removed 6 bases at V and 6 bases at J, leaving 9 bases unmatched. CDR3 sequence: CASRGGLAGSINEQFF. The CDR3 region has the DNA TGTGCCAGTAGGGGAGGACTAGCGGGATCGATCAATGAGCAGTTCTTC.

This sequence joins TRBV7-2 and TRBJ2-2; no clear D. The V gene's germline CDR1 is SGHTA and CDR2 FQGNSA. This CDR3 has 15 residues. Trimming cost V 4 bases and J 2 bases, with 11 bases left between them. CDR3 nucleotide sequence: TGTGCCAGCAGCTCACCGACGGTTAACACCGGGGAGCTGTTTTTT. This gives the protein CASSSPTVNTGELFF.

This clonotype came up many times. The V gene is TRBV4-1, the J gene TRBJ1-5; a possible D gene is TRBD1 (5 bases). Trimming removed 1 base at V and 5 bases at J, with 9 bases between. This CDR3 comprises 14 residues. Germline CDR1 MGHRA, CDR2 YSYEKL. The CDR3 DNA follows: TGCGCCAGCAGCCAAGTCCTAGGGGATCAGCCCCAGCATTTT. It codes for CASSQVLGDQPQHF.

This clonotype turned up a few times. This may arise from a read error, as a much more abundant clone is one base away. The chain recombines TRBV2 with TRBJ2-7; D ambiguous. Germline V gene sequence: CDR1 SNHLY, CDR2 FYNNEI. Trimming removed 6 bases at V and 3 bases at J, with 3 bases between. The CDR3 is 10 amino acids. The CDR3 DNA reads as TGTGCCAGCAGCTACTACGAGCAGTACTTC. Translation gives CASSYYEQYF.

This clonotype appeared many times. The V call is TRBV5-1, the J call TRBJ2-3; D possibly corresponds to TRBD1 (5 bases). Germline CDR1 SGHRS, CDR2 YFSETQ. This CDR3 region has 15 residues. The V end lost 0 bases, the J end lost 3 bases, and 11 bases lay between the germline ends. CDR3 region: CASSLASTATDTQYF. The CDR3 coding sequence is TGCGCCAGCAGCTTGGCCTCGACAGCGACAGATACGCAGTATTTT.

In its sample, this clonotype was seen a few times. This chain uses TRBV14 with TRBJ2-3; D is perhaps TRBD2 (5 bases). Germline V gene data show CDR1 as SGHDN and CDR2 as FVKESK. This CDR3 is built from 15 residues. Trimming removed 5 bases at V and 7 bases at J, with 19 bases between. CDR3 nucleotides: TGTGCCAGCAGCGAAGGAGCGTACACGGGAAATACGCAGTATTTT. Encoded protein: CASSEGAYTGNTQYF. Complete variable domain (other parts from reference TRBV14 and TRBJ2-3): EAGVTQFPSHSVIEKGQTVTLRCDPISGHDNLYWYRRVMGKEIKFLLHFVKESKQDESGMPNNRFLAERTGGTYSTLKVQPAELEDSGVYFCASSEGAYTGNTQYFGPGTRLTVL.

The chain couples TRBV7-8 to TRBJ1-2, with D tentatively TRBD1 (5 bases). This CDR3 comprises 15 residues. CDR1 is SGHVS and CDR2 is FQNEAQ in the germline V gene. V lost 5 bases, J lost 4 bases, and 17 bases lay in between. CDR3 loop: CASSPGQRGGYGYTF. The CDR3 region has the DNA TGTGCCAGCAGCCCTGGACAACGTGGCGGCTATGGCTACACCTTC.

The table lists this clonotype with many counts. This sequence joins TRBV29-1 and TRBJ2-7; TRBD1 matches at 7 bases. There are 14 residues in the CDR3. Trimming at V came to 6 bases and at J to 2 bases, leaving 10 bases not matched to a gene. Germline CDR1 and CDR2: SQVTM and ANQGSEA. CDR3 sequence: CSVSLRDRAYEQYF. CDR3 nucleotide sequence: TGCAGCGTCTCTCTCCGGGACAGAGCCTACGAGCAGTACTTC.

For this clonotype: A clone one base away is much larger, so this may be a read error. This chain uses TRBV7-2 with TRBJ1-5; D remains unclear. This CDR3 comprises 15 residues. V was shortened by 3 bases and J by 0 bases, with 9 bases between the two germline ends. Germline CDR1 SGHTA, CDR2 FQGNSA. The CDR3 DNA reads TGTGCCAGCAGCTTTACTGTGGATAGCAATCAGCCCCAGCATTTT. Residues: CASSFTVDSNQPQHF. Together with reference TRBV7-2 and TRBJ1-5, the CDR3 gives the full variable domain: GAGVSQSPSNKVTEKGKDVELRCDPISGHTALYWYRQSLGQGLEFLIYFQGNSAPDKSGLPSDRFSAERTGGSVSTLTIQRTQQEDSAVYLCASSFTVDSNQPQHFGDGTRLSIL.

At least ten counts were recorded for this clonotype. The rearrangement links TRBV28 to TRBJ2-7; no clear D. Trimming shortened V by 0 bases and J by 2 bases, and 11 bases separated the two germline ends. The CDR3 runs 15 residues. Germline lookup yields CDR1 MDHEN and CDR2 SYDVKM. CDR3 bases: TGTGCCAGCAGTTTATGGGCAGCGCCCACCTACGAGCAGTACTTC. It yields the protein CASSLWAAPTYEQYF.

This clonotype was found many times. The J gene is TRBJ1-1, the V gene TRBV28; D perhaps matches TRBD1 (5 bases). This CDR3 comprises 16 residues. Trimming removed 4 bases from V and 4 bases from J, with 19 bases in between. Germline CDR1 is MDHEN and CDR2 is SYDVKM. CDR3 coding DNA: TGTGCCAGCAGTTCCCTGGGGACCCTGGGGAGCACTGAAGCTTTCTTT. It encodes CASSSLGTLGSTEAFF.

Details on this clonotype: This may stem from a read error, because a much larger clone lies one nucleotide away. V gene TRBV12-3 or TRBV12-4 combines with J gene TRBJ1-4; D might be TRBD1 (5 bases). The CDR3 length is 14 residues. The CDR3 spells CASSPGTENGKLFF. CDR3 in DNA: TGTGCCAGCAGCCCCGGGACGGAGAATGGAAAACTGTTTTTT.

Ten or more counts support this clonotype. This chain links TRBV25-1 with TRBJ1-3, with TRBD1 identical over 7 bases. V lost 4 bases, J lost 3 bases, and 9 bases stayed unmatched. Germline CDR1 MGHDK, CDR2 SYGVNS. This CDR3 is built from 16 residues. The CDR3 spells CASSGRQGMGGNTIYF. The CDR3 DNA reads as TGTGCCAGCAGTGGGCGACAGGGAATGGGTGGAAACACCATATATTTT.

The chain has TRBV5-1 and TRBJ1-2, with D unresolved. The CDR3 has 16 residues. V shed 2 bases and J shed 0 bases, with 14 bases lying between them. CDR1 and CDR2 (germline): SGHRS, YFSETQ. DNA of the CDR3: TGCGCCAGCAGCTTAGGTCGGCGGAACGCTAACTATGGCTACACCTTC. Its translation: CASSLGRRNANYGYTF.

The chain combines TRBV29-1 with TRBJ2-1; weak D call: TRBD1 (5 bases). Germline-derived CDR1 and CDR2 are SQVTM and ANQGSEA. The V and J ends lost 5 bases and 7 bases respectively, with 9 bases between them. This CDR3 comprises 11 residues. DNA for the CDR3: TGCAGCGTTCAAGGGGAAAATGAGCAGTTCTTC. Protein sequence: CSVQGENEQFF.

The chain couples TRBV11-2 to TRBJ2-7; tentatively, D is TRBD1 or TRBD2 (6 bases each). The V and J ends lost 9 bases and 1 base respectively, with 16 bases between them. Per germline, CDR1 SGHAT and CDR2 FQNNGV. The CDR3 sequence is 14 residues long. The CDR3 nucleotides are TGTGCCAGTAGTTATGGGGGGCGTTCCTACGAGCAGTACTTC. Its protein product is CASSYGGRSYEQYF.

This rearrangement joins TRBV4-2 to TRBJ2-5; 7 nucleotides match TRBD2. The CDR3 is 16 amino acids. J was trimmed by 4 bases and V by 0 bases; bases with no gene match: 8. Looked up from germline, CDR1 is LGHNA and CDR2 is YNFKEQ. The CDR3 is CASSQDQASGGETQYF. CDR3 DNA: TGTGCCAGCAGCCAAGACCAGGCTAGCGGAGGAGAGACCCAGTACTTC.

This clonotype was counted at least ten times. The chain combines TRBV9 with TRBJ1-1; D uncertain. Trimming cost V 4 bases and J 3 bases, with 10 bases left between them. The germline V gene encodes CDR1 SGDLS and CDR2 YYNGEE. This CDR3 region has 13 residues. CDR3 protein: CASSTQSDTEAFF. The CDR3 nucleotides are TGTGCCAGCAGCACTCAGTCGGACACTGAAGCTTTCTTT.